This T cell receptor beta chain appears in the sequencing data of a study of control samples from healthy donors and cancer patients. Generated by immunoSEQ multiplex PCR, the TCRdb table keeps only in-frame clones and is missing some. The sample shows roughly 130,000 clones, 90% of them seen only once. Trimming cost V 3 bases and J 5 bases; bases outside gene matches: 9. CDR3 length: 16 residues. Per germline, CDR1 LGHDT and CDR2 YNNKEL (reference sequence). Sequenced input: blood. V usage is TRBV3-1 (or the pseudogene TRBV3-2) and J usage is TRBJ2-5, with 10 bases fitting TRBD2. This TCR derives from a man aged 18-30 years in good health. This chain's CDR3 is CASSHNLAGELETQYF. CDR3 coding DNA: TGTGCCAGCAGCCATAATCTAGCGGGAGAATTGGAGACCCAGTACTTC.